The 7 T cell receptor beta chains reported below all come from one sample, sequenced in a study of blood T cell repertoires in COVID-19. The table came from immunoSEQ multiplex PCR; TCRdb's copy has only in-frame clones and leaves some out. The repertoire includes fewer than 350,000 clones, roughly 88% of them detected once, and 9.4% sits in the top ten. Sample: peripheral blood. The receptors here all came from a man younger than 30 with active or convalescent COVID-19.

This clone is deemed medium-sized (0.01 to 0.1%). The chain is built from TRBV6-1 and TRBJ2-5; 8 bases are a match to TRBD2. J lost 1 base, V lost 2 bases, and 0 bases had no gene match. Germline CDR1 and CDR2: MNHNS and SASEGT. The CDR3 runs 14 residues. CDR3 sequence (DNA): TGTGCCAGCAGTGAACGGGGGGGCCAAGAGACCCAGTACTTC. Translated: CASSERGGQETQYF.

The chain has TRBV7-3 and TRBJ1-1; TRBD1 might be the D (6 bases). This CDR3 spans 13 amino acids. The germline CDR1 and CDR2 sequences are SGHTA and FQGTGA. Trimming cost V 3 bases and J 3 bases, with 8 bases left between them. The CDR3 sequence is CASSFGQYTEAFF. CDR3 nucleotides: TGTGCCAGCAGCTTTGGACAGTACACTGAAGCTTTCTTT.

The rearrangement uses TRBV7-6 and TRBJ1-1, with 7 bases identical to TRBD1. Losses at the gene ends were 1 base for V and 3 bases for J; bases not matched to a gene: 2. The germline gives CDR1 SGHVS, CDR2 FNYEAQ. The length of the CDR3 is 14 residues. The CDR3 nucleotides are TGTGCCAGCAGCTTAGGGACAGGAGACACTGAAGCTTTCTTT. Translated, it gives CASSLGTGDTEAFF.

The chain combines TRBV11-2 with TRBJ2-3, with 8 nucleotides matching TRBD2. CDR1 and CDR2 from the germline V gene are SGHAT and FQNNGV. The CDR3 extends over 16 amino acids. With 5 bases clipped from V and 2 bases from J, the junction kept 9 bases outside the gene matches. CDR3 amino acids: CASSLPAGVSTDTQYF. CDR3 DNA: TGTGCCAGCAGCCTTCCAGCGGGGGTTTCCACAGATACGCAGTATTTT.

The chain uses TRBV18 and TRBJ2-7, with 7 bases that match TRBD1. There are 14 residues in the CDR3. The germline gives CDR1 KGHSH, CDR2 LQKENI. The V segment lost 3 bases and the J segment 3 bases; nucleotides outside the gene matches: 5. This CDR3 is CASSPSQGSYEQYF. CDR3 sequence (DNA): TGTGCCAGCTCACCTTCACAGGGGAGCTACGAGCAGTACTTC.

This chain links TRBV15 with TRBJ2-5, with 8 bases fitting TRBD2. Trimming removed 0 bases from V and 0 bases from J; junction bases left unmatched: 9. In germline, CDR1 is LNHNV, CDR2 YYDKDF (reference sequence). The CDR3 extends over 18 amino acids. CDR3 sequence reads: CATSRDDLIAGYQETQYF. The CDR3 DNA sequence: TGTGCCACCAGCAGAGATGATCTGATAGCGGGGTACCAAGAGACCCAGTACTTC.

V is TRBV5-1 and J is TRBJ2-7; D call uncertain. V lost 0 bases and J lost 5, with 15 bases in between. CDR3 length equals 15 residues. The germline gives CDR1 SGHRS, CDR2 YFSETQ. The CDR3 loop is CASSLVRVAANEQYF. In DNA, the CDR3 is TGCGCCAGCAGCTTGGTTCGGGTCGCAGCGAACGAGCAGTACTTC.